One sample yielded the 15 T cell receptor beta chains listed below, sequenced in a study of immune characterization of retroperitoneal liposarcoma. TCRdb analysed the PCR reads with MiXCR anew, one entry per CDR3 protein. The sample carries over 10,000 distinct CDR3 sequences, 45% to 50% recorded once. The sequenced sample consisted of tumor tissue. The source of these receptors is a female donor with retroperitoneal liposarcoma.

This rearrangement joins TRBV28 to TRBJ2-7; D might be TRBD2 (5 bases). Germline lookup yields CDR1 MDHEN and CDR2 SYDVKM. With 7 bases removed from V and 4 bases from J, the gap between germline ends came to 20 bases. This CDR3 has 15 amino acids. The CDR3 spells CASIQRGILRYEQYF. CDR3 bases: TGTGCCAGCATCCAGAGAGGGATTTTAAGGTACGAGCAGTACTTC. Looking up the rest from reference TRBV28 and TRBJ2-7 gives the full variable domain: DVKVTQSSRYLVKRTGEKVFLECVQDMDHENMFWYRQDPGLGLRLIYFSYDVKMKEKGDIPEGYSVSREKKERFSLILESASTNQTSMYLCASIQRGILRYEQYFGPGTRLTVT.

V and J are TRBV6-1 and TRBJ2-1, with 10 bases that match TRBD1. Losses at the gene ends were 10 bases for V and 3 bases for J; bases not matched to a gene: 3. Germline V lookup: CDR1 MNHNS, CDR2 SASEGT. This CDR3 is 13 amino acids long. CDR3 coding DNA: TGTGCCACCAGGACAGGGGGCTACAATGAGCAGTTCTTC. It is translated as CATRTGGYNEQFF.

This clonotype occurred once. This sequence joins TRBV12-3 or TRBV12-4 and TRBJ2-2; D uncertain. The CDR3 loop spans 13 amino acids. V was cut by 1 base and J by 7 bases, with 7 bases left in between. The CDR3 region is CASSLESYGELFF. In DNA, the CDR3 is TGTGCCAGCAGTTTAGAATCATACGGGGAGCTGTTTTTT.

This clonotype has at least ten counts. The rearrangement joins TRBV12-3 or TRBV12-4 to TRBJ2-7; maybe TRBD2 (6 bases). V shed 4 bases and J shed 10 bases, with 11 bases lying between them. This CDR3 has 11 amino acids. The CDR3 region is CASSSGLLQYF. The CDR3 nucleotides read TGTGCCAGCAGTTCGGGACTCCTCCAGTACTTC.

The chain links TRBV6-1 to TRBJ2-1; unclear D gene. The CDR3 loop spans 12 amino acids. Germline V CDR1 and CDR2: MNHNS, SASEGT. V gave up 5 bases and J gave up 5 bases, with 7 bases separating them. The CDR3 DNA sequence: TGTGCCAGCAGTCGATGGAACAATGAGCAGTTCTTC. Encoded protein: CASSRWNNEQFF.

In its sample, this clonotype was seen a few times. J is TRBJ2-1 and V is TRBV11-1, with no clear D. Gene TRBJ2-7 matches the end of the DNA better, so the J call may be wrong. The CDR3 loop spans 12 amino acids. Per the germline V gene, CDR1 is SGHAT and CDR2 is FQDESV (reference sequence). The CDR3 sequence is CASSYQSNEQYF. CDR3 DNA sequence: TGTGCCAGCAGCTACCAATCTAATGAGCAGTACTTC.

Notes on this clonotype: Without the conserved terminal phenylalanine or tryptophan, this CDR3 likely stems from a read error. The rearrangement uses TRBV7-3 and TRBJ2-5; D uncertain. The end of the DNA is better explained by TRBJ2-1, so the J call may be wrong. CDR3 size: 11 residues. Germline V gene data show CDR1 as SGHTA and CDR2 as FQGTGA. The CDR3 protein is CASSLQETQFC. The CDR3 bases are TGTGCCAGCAGCCTCCAAGAGACCCAGTTCTGC.

Only one count was recorded for this clonotype. The chain has TRBV6-1 and TRBJ1-2, with D perhaps TRBD1 (6 bases). Germline CDR1 reads MNHNS; CDR2 reads SASEGT. The CDR3 loop spans 16 amino acids. V was shortened by 0 bases and J by 4 bases, with 15 bases between the two germline ends. In DNA form, the CDR3 reads TGTGCCAGCAGTGAAGCTCCGGACAGTAAGTCCTATGGCTACACCTTC. Protein product: CASSEAPDSKSYGYTF.

The DNA of the CDR3 is TGTGCCAGCAGTGACGGGGGGGACACCGGGGAGCTGTTTTTT. Encoded protein: CASSDGGDTGELFF. This rearrangement joins TRBV6-1 to TRBJ2-2; 8 bases map to TRBD2. CDR1 MNHNS and CDR2 SASEGT come from the germline V gene. The CDR3 contains 14 residues. With V trimmed by 3 bases and J by 3 bases, 0 bases remained unmatched.

V usage is TRBV6-5 and J usage is TRBJ2-1; the match to TRBD2 covers 12 bases. The closer fit of TRBJ2-7 to the DNA end suggests the J call may be wrong. The CDR3 contains 16 residues. Germline-derived CDR1 and CDR2 are MNHEY and SVGAGI. CDR3 sequence: CASSSRRLAGDNEQYF. DNA for the CDR3: TGTGCCAGCAGTTCTAGACGACTAGCGGGGGACAATGAGCAGTACTTC.

The rearrangement joins TRBV6-1 to TRBJ2-1; D is possibly TRBD2 (6 bases). V was shortened by 6 bases and J by 5 bases, with 17 bases between the two germline ends. The germline gives CDR1 MNHNS, CDR2 SASEGT. The CDR3 loop spans 15 amino acids. CDR3 sequence (DNA): TGTGCCAGCAGAGGGTTGGGACTTAGGGACAATGAGCAGTTCTTC. Amino acids: CASRGLGLRDNEQFF.

In regard to this clonotype: A much larger clone differs from this one at a single base, so this may be a read error. The CDR3 DNA sequence: TGTGCCAGCAGCTTAGACAATGTGGCCTACAATGAGCAGTTCTTC. Amino acid sequence: CASSLDNVAYNEQFF. This chain joins TRBV7-3 and TRBJ2-1, with unresolved D. Trimming shortened V by 2 bases and J by 2 bases, and 10 bases separated the two germline ends. The CDR3 spans 15 residues. CDR1 is SGHTA, CDR2 FQGTGA, per germline.

CDR3 amino acids: CASSLAGTVSYNEQYF. The CDR3 DNA reads as TGTGCCAGCAGCTTAGCGGGGACAGTCTCCTACAATGAGCAGTACTTC. The chain carries TRBV11-1 and TRBJ2-1; TRBD1 aligns across 7 bases. The DNA end favors TRBJ2-7, so the J call may be wrong. This CDR3 is built from 16 residues. Germline CDR1 reads SGHAT; CDR2 reads FQDESV (reference sequence).

Judged by abundance, this clonotype is medium-sized. This chain links TRBV12-3 or TRBV12-4 with TRBJ2-1; possible D gene TRBD2, 5 bases. The CDR3 is 17 residues long. V dropped 1 base and J dropped 0 bases, with 13 bases sitting between them. In nucleotides, the CDR3 is TGTGCCAGCAGTTTAGGGGATAGCGCCAGCTCCTACAATGAGCAGTTCTTC. It translates to CASSLGDSASSYNEQFF.

By sample share, this clonotype is large. This chain connects TRBV6-1 to TRBJ2-1; 11 bases align to TRBD2. The DNA end favors TRBJ2-7, so the J call may be wrong. The germline V gene has CDR1 MNHNS and CDR2 SASEGT. CDR3 length: 14 residues. Written as DNA, the CDR3 is TGTGCCAGCAGTAGACTAGCGGGGAACAATGAGCAGTACTTC. The encoded protein is CASSRLAGNNEQYF.